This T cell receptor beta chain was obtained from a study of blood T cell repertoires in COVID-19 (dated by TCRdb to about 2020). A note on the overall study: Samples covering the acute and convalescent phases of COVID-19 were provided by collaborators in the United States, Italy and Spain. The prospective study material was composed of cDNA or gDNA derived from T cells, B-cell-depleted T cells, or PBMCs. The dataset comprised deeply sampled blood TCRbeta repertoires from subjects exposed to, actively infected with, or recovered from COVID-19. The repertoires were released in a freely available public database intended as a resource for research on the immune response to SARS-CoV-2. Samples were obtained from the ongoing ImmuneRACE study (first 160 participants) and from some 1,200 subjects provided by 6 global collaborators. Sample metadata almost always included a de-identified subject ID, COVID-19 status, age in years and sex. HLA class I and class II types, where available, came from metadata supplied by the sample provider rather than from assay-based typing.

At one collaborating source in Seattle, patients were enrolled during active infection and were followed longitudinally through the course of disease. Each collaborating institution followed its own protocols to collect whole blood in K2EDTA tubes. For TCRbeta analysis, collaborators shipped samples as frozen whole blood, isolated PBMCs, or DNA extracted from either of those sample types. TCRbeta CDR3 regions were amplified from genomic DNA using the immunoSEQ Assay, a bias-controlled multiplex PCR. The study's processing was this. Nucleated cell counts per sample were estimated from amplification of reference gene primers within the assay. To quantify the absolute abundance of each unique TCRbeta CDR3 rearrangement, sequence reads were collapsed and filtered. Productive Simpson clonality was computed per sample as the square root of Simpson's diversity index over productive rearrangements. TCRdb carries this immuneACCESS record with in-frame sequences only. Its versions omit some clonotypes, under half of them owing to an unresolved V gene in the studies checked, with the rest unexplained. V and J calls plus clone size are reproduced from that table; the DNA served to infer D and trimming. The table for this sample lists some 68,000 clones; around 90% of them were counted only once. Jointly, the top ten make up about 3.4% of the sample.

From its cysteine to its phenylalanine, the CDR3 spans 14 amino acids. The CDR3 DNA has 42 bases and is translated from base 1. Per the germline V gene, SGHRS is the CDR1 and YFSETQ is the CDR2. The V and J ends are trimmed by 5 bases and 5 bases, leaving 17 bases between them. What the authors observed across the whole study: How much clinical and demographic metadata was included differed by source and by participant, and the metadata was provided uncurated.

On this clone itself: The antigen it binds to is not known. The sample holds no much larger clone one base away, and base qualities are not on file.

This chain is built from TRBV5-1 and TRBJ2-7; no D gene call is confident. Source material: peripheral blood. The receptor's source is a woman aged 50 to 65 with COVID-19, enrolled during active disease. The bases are TGCGCCAGCAGTAAGTTGTCAGACCGGGACGAGCAGTACTTC. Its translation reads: CASSKLSDRDEQYF. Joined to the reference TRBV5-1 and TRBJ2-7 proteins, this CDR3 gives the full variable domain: KAGVTQTPRYLIKTRGQQVTLSCSPISGHRSVSWYQQTPGQGLQFLFEYFSETQRNKGNFPGRFSGRQFSNSRSEMNVSTLELGDSALYLCASSKLSDRDEQYFGPGTRLTVT.